This passage covers 7 T cell receptor beta chains from one sample sequenced in a study of blood T cell repertoires in COVID-19. Sequencing was performed with immunoSEQ multiplex PCR; in TCRdb, only in-frame clones are kept and a portion is missing. The sample lists about 200,000 clones; approximately 90% were seen once. The sample taken for sequencing was peripheral blood. These receptors were collected from a man aged 45-65 years with COVID-19, enrolled during active disease.

V is TRBV9 and J is TRBJ1-4, with D perhaps TRBD1 (5 bases). Germline assignment: CDR1 SGDLS and CDR2 YYNGEE. The CDR3 consists of 17 residues. V was shortened by 1 base and J by 12 bases, with 25 bases between the two germline ends. CDR3 sequence reads: CASSVLRQSRVRGELFF. The CDR3 nucleotides are TGTGCCAGCAGCGTACTCCGACAGTCCCGGGTACGTGGAGAACTGTTTTTT.

This chain uses TRBV18 with TRBJ2-7; 7 bases agree with TRBD2. Germline V CDR1 and CDR2: KGHSH, LQKENI. J lost 6 bases, V lost 3 bases, and 11 bases had no gene match. This CDR3 is built from 15 residues. This CDR3 is CASSPQQRGEGEQYF. Written as DNA, the CDR3 is TGTGCCAGCTCACCGCAACAGCGGGGAGAAGGCGAGCAGTACTTC.

V and J are TRBV18 and TRBJ2-3, with 8 positions matching TRBD1. Germline-derived CDR1 and CDR2 are KGHSH and LQKENI. J gave up 2 bases and V 3 bases, and 7 bases lay outside the gene matches. The CDR3 spans 16 residues. The CDR3 sequence: CASSPMDRALTDTQYF. Here the CDR3 DNA reads TGTGCCAGCTCACCTATGGACAGGGCCCTCACAGATACGCAGTATTTT. Combining the CDR3 with reference TRBV18 and TRBJ2-3 gives the whole variable domain NAGVMQNPRHLVRRRGQEARLRCSPMKGHSHVYWYRQLPEEGLKFMVYLQKENIIDESGMPKERFSAEFPKEGPSILRIQQVVRGDSAAYFCASSPMDRALTDTQYFGPGTRLTVL.

This chain joins TRBV18 and TRBJ2-5; the match to TRBD1 covers 8 bases. The CDR3 runs to 13 residues. Germline trimming cut 4 bases from V and 3 bases from J; bases unmatched to any gene: 1. The germline CDR1 and CDR2 sequences are KGHSH and LQKENI. CDR3 sequence (DNA): TGTGCCAGCTCACTGGGACAGGAAGAGACCCAGTACTTC. This encodes CASSLGQEETQYF. Full variable domain (missing parts from reference TRBV18 and TRBJ2-5): NAGVMQNPRHLVRRRGQEARLRCSPMKGHSHVYWYRQLPEEGLKFMVYLQKENIIDESGMPKERFSAEFPKEGPSILRIQQVVRGDSAAYFCASSLGQEETQYFGPGTRLLVL.

The chain combines TRBV11-2 with TRBJ2-1, with a tentative D call TRBD2 (5 bases). Trimming stripped 7 bases from V and 8 bases from J, with 21 bases between. Germline CDR1 reads SGHAT; CDR2 reads FQNNGV. CDR3 size: 15 residues. The CDR3 DNA reads TGTGCCAGCACCCTCGGGTTGAGGGAGATTTATGAGCAGTTCTTC. Translating it yields CASTLGLREIYEQFF.

The chain joins TRBV6-6 to TRBJ2-1; 7 positions agree with TRBD1. The CDR3 is made up of 15 amino acids. V was pared by 2 bases and J by 3 bases, with 4 bases of the junction left unmatched. Germline loops: CDR1 MNHNY, CDR2 SVGAGI (reference sequence). Here the CDR3 reads CASSYVGQSYNEQFF. In DNA, the CDR3 is TGTGCCAGCAGTTACGTGGGACAGAGCTACAATGAGCAGTTCTTC.

The chain's CDR3 is CSVDPGLAGAKQYF. CDR3 DNA sequence: TGCAGCGTTGACCCGGGGCTAGCGGGAGCCAAGCAGTACTTC. The chain couples TRBV29-1 to TRBJ2-7; 10 nucleotides agree with TRBD2. Germline CDR1 SQVTM, CDR2 ANQGSEA. The CDR3 extends over 14 amino acids. V dropped 3 bases and J dropped 8; count of bases not matched to a gene: 10.